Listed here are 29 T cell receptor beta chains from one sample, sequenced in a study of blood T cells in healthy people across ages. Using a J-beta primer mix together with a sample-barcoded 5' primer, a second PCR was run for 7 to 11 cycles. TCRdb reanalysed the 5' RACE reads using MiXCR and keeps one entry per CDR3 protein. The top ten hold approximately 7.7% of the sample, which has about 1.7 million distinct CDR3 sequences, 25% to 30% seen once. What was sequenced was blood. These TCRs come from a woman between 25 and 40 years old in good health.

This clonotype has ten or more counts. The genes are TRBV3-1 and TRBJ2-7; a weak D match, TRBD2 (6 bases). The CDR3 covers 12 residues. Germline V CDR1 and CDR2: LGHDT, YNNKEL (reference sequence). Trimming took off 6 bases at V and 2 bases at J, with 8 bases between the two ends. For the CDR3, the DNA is TGTGCCAGCAGGACTAGACCCTACGAGCAGTACTTC. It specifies CASRTRPYEQYF.

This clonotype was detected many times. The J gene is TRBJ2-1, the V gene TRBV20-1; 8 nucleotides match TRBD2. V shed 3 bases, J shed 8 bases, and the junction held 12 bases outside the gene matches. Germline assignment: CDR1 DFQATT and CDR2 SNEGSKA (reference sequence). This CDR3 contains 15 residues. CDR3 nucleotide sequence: TGCAGTGCTAGGCCCCGGAGCGGGAGAGGCCATGAGCAGTTCTTC. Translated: CSARPRSGRGHEQFF.

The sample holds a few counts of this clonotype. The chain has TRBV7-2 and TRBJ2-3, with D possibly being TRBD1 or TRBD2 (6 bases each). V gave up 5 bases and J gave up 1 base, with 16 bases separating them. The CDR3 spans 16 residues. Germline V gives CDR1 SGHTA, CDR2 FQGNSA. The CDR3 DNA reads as TGTGCCAGCAGCCTAGGGGGGACCGCGGGCACAGATACGCAGTATTTT. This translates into CASSLGGTAGTDTQYF.

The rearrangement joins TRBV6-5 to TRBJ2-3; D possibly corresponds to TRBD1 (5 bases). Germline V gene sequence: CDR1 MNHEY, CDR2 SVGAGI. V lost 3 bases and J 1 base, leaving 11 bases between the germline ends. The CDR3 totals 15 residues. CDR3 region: CASSYSSTGTDTQYF. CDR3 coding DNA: TGTGCCAGCAGTTATTCGTCGACAGGCACAGATACGCAGTATTTT.

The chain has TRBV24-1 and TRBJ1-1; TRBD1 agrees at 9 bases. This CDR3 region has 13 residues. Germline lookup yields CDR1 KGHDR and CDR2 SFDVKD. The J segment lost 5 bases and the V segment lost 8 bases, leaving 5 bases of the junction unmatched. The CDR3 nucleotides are TGTGCCACCACCGTTGGACAGGGGACTGAAGCTTTCTTT. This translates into CATTVGQGTEAFF.

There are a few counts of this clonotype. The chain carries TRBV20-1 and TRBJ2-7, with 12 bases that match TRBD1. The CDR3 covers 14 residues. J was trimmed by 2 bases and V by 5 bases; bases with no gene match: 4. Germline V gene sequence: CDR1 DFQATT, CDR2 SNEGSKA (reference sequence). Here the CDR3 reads CSAWGQGATYEQYF. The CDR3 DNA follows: TGCAGTGCTTGGGGACAGGGGGCCACCTACGAGCAGTACTTC.

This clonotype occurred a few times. The CDR3 sequence: CASSRLGSSYNSPLHF. CDR3 DNA sequence: TGTGCCAGCAGCCGGTTGGGGAGCTCCTATAATTCACCCCTCCACTTT. V and J are TRBV9 and TRBJ1-6; no definite D call. The germline V gene has CDR1 SGDLS and CDR2 YYNGEE. V was cut by 4 bases and J by 0 bases, with 11 bases left in between. The CDR3 is made up of 16 amino acids.

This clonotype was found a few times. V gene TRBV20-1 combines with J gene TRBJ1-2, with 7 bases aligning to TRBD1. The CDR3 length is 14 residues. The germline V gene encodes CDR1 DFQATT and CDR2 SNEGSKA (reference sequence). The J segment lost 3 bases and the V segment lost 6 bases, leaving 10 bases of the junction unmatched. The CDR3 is CSAEDWTGDYGYTF. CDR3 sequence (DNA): TGCAGTGCGGAGGACTGGACAGGAGACTATGGCTACACCTTC.

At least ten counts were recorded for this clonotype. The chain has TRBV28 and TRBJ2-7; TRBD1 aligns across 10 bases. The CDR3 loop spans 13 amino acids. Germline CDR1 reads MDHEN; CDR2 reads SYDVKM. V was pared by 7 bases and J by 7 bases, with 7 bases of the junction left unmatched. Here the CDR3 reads CASTGQGMEEQYF. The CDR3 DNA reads TGTGCCAGCACGGGACAGGGGATGGAAGAGCAGTACTTC.

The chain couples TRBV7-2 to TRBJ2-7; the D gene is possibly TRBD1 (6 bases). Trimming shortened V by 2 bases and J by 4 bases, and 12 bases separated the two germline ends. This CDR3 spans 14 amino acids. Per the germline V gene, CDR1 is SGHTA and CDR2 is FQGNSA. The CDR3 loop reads CASSLTLQGYEQYF. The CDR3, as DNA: TGTGCCAGCAGCTTAACGTTACAGGGTTACGAGCAGTACTTC.

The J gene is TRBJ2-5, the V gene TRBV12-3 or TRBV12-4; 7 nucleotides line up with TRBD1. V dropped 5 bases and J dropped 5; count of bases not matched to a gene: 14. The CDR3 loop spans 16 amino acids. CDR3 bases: TGTGCCAGCAGTCCACGGGACAGCCCACTCCGGGAGACCCAGTACTTC. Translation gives CASSPRDSPLRETQYF.

The DNA for the CDR3 is TGTGCCAGCAGACGGACAGGGTACGGCAATGAGCAGTTCTTC. Protein product: CASRRTGYGNEQFF. This chain connects TRBV12-3 or TRBV12-4 to TRBJ2-1, with 8 bases that match TRBD1. J was trimmed by 6 bases and V by 6 bases; bases with no gene match: 7. The CDR3 has 14 amino acids.

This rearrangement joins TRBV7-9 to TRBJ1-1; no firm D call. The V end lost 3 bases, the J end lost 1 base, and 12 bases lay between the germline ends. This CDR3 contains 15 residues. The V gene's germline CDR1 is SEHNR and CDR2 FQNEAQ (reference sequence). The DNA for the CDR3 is TGTGCCAGCAGCTTTAGTGGCCAGAAGAACACTGAAGCTTTCTTT. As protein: CASSFSGQKNTEAFF.

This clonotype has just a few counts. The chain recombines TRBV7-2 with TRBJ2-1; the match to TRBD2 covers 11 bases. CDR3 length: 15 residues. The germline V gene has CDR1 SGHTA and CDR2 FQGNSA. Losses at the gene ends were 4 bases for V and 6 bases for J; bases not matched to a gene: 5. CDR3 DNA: TGTGCCAGCAGCTCCCGACTAGCGGGGACCAATGAGCAGTTCTTC. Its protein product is CASSSRLAGTNEQFF. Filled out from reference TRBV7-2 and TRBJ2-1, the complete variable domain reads GAGVSQSPSNKVTEKGKDVELRCDPISGHTALYWYRQSLGQGLEFLIYFQGNSAPDKSGLPSDRFSAERTGGSVSTLTIQRTQQEDSAVYLCASSSRLAGTNEQFFGPGTRLTVL.

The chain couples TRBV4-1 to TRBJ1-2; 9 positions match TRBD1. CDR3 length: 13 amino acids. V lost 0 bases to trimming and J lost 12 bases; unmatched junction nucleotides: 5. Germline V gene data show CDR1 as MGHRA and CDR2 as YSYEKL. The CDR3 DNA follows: TGCGCCAGCAGCCAAGATTGGACAGGGGATAACACCTTC. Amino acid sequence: CASSQDWTGDNTF.

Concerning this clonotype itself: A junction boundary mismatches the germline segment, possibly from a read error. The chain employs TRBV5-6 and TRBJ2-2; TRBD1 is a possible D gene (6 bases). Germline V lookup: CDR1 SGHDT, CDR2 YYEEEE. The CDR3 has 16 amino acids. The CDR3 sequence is CASRQQGQGGTGDLFF. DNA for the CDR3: TGTGCCAGCAGGCAACAGGGCCAAGGTGGCACCGGGGATCTGTTTTTT.

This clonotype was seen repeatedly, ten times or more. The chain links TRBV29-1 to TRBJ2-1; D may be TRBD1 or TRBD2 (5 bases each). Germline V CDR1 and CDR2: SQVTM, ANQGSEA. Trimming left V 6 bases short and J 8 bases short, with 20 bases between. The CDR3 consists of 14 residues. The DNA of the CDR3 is TGCAGCGTGGGGGACGGTGATGTTTTAGATGAGCAGTTCTTC. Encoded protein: CSVGDGDVLDEQFF.

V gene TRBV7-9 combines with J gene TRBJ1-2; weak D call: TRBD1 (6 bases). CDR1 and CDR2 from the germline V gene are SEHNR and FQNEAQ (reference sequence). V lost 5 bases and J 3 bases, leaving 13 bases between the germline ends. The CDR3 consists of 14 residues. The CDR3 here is CASSHTNRDYGYTF. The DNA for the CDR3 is TGTGCCAGCAGCCACACCAACAGGGACTATGGCTACACCTTC.

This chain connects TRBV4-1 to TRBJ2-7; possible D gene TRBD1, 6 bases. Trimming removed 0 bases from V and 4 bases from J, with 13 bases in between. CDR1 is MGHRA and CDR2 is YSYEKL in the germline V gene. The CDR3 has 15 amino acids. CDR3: CASSQDIGQRYEQYF. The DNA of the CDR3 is TGCGCCAGCAGCCAAGACATCGGACAGAGATACGAGCAGTACTTC.

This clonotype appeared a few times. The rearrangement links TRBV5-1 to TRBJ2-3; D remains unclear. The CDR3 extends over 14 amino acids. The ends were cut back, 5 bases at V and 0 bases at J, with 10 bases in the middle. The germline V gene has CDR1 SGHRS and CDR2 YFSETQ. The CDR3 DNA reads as TGCGCCAGCAGGGACGGTACTAGCACAGATACGCAGTATTTT. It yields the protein CASRDGTSTDTQYF.

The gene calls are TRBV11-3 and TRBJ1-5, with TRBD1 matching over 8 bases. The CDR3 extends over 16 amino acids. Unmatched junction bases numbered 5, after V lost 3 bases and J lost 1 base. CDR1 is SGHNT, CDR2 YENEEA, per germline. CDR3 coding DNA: TGTGCCAGCAGCTTTCGGACAGGGCAGAGCAATCAGCCCCAGCATTTT. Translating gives CASSFRTGQSNQPQHF.

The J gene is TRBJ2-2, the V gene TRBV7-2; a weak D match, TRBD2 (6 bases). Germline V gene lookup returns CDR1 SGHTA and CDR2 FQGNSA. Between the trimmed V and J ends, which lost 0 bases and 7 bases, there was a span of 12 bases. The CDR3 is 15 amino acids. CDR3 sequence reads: CASSLASGVGGELFF. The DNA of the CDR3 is TGTGCCAGCAGCTTAGCTTCGGGAGTGGGCGGGGAGCTGTTTTTT.

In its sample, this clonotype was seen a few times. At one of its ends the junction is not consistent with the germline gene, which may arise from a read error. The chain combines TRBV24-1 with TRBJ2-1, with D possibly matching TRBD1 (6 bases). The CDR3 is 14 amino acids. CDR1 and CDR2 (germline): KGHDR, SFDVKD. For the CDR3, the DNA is TGTACCACCAGTGCCGCGTCAGGGGTACGGGAGCAGTTCTTC. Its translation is CTTSAASGVREQFF.

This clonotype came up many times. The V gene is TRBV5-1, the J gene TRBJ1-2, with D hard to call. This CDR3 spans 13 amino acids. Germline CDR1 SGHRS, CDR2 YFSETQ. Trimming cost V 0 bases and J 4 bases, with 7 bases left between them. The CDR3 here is CASSLDRSYGYTF. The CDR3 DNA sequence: TGCGCCAGCAGCTTGGACAGATCCTATGGCTACACCTTC.

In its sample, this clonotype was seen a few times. The CDR3 DNA sequence: TGCGCCAGCAGCCGTTACAGATTTAACACTGAAGCTTTCTTT. Amino acid sequence: CASSRYRFNTEAFF. This chain uses TRBV5-1 with TRBJ1-1; D is uncertain. CDR3 size: 14 residues. The germline V gene has CDR1 SGHRS and CDR2 YFSETQ. The ends were cut back, 4 bases at V and 2 bases at J, with 12 bases in the middle.

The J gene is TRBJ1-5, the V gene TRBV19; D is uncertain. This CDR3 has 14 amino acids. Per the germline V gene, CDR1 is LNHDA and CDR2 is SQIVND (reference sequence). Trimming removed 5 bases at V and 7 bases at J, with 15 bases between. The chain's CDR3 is CASSPGPLTQPQHF. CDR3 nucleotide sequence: TGTGCCAGTAGTCCTGGGCCCCTAACACAGCCCCAGCATTTT.

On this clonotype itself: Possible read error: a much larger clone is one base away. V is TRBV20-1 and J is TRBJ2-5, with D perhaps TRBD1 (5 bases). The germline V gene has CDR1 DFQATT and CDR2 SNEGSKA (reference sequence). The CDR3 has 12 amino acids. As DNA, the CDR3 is TGCAGTGCTCGTGGGGCGGAAGAGACCCAGCACTTC. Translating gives CSARGAEETQHF.

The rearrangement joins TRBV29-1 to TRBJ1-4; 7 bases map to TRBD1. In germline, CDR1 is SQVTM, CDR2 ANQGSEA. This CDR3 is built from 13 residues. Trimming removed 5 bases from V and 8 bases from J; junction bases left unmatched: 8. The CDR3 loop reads CSVYLGGTEKLFF. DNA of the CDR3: TGCAGCGTTTACTTAGGGGGCACCGAAAAACTGTTTTTT.

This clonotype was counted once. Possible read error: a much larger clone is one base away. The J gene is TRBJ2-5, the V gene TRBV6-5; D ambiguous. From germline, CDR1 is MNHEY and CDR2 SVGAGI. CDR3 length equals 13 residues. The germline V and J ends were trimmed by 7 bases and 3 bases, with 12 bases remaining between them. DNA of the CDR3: TGTGCCAGCATAAATCGGGCAGAAGAGACCCAGTACTTC. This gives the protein CASINRAEETQYF.